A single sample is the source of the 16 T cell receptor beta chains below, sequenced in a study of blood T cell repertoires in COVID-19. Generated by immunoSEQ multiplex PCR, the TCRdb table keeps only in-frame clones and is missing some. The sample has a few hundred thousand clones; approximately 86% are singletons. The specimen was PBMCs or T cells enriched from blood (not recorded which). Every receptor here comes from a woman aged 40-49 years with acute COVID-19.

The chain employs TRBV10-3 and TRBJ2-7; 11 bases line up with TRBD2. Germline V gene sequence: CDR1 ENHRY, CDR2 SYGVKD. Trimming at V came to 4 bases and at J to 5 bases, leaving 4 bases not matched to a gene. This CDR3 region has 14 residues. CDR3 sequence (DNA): TGTGCCATCAGTGGACTAGCGGGGCCCCACGAGCAGTACTTC. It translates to CAISGLAGPHEQYF.

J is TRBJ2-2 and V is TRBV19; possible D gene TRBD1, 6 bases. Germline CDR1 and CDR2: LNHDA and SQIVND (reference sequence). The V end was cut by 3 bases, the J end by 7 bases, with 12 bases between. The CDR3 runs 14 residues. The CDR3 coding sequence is TGTGCCAGTAGTATGCAGGGGCACGTCGGGGAGCTGTTTTTT. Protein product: CASSMQGHVGELFF.

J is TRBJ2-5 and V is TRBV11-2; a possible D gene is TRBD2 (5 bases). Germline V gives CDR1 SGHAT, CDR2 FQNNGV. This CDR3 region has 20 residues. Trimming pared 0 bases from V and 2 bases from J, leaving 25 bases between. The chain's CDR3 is CASSLERVRVNLGGQETQYF. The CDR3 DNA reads TGTGCCAGCAGCTTAGAAAGGGTGCGGGTAAATCTGGGCGGTCAAGAGACCCAGTACTTC. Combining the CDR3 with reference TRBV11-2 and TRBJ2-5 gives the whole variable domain EAGVAQSPRYKIIEKRQSVAFWCNPISGHATLYWYQQILGQGPKLLIQFQNNGVVDDSQLPKDRFSAERLKGVDSTLKIQPAKLEDSAVYLCASSLERVRVNLGGQETQYFGPGTRLLVL.

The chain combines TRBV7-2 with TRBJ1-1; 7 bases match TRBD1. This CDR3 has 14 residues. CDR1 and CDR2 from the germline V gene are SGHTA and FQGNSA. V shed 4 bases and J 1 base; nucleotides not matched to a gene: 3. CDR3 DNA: TGTGCCAGCAGCTATTACAGGGGGAACACTGAAGCTTTCTTT. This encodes CASSYYRGNTEAFF.

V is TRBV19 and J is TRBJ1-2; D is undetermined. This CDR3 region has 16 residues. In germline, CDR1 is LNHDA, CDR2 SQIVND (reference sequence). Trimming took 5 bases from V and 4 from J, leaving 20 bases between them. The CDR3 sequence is CASSPAWAQVSYGYTF. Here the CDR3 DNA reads TGTGCCAGTAGTCCGGCCTGGGCGCAAGTATCCTATGGCTACACCTTC.

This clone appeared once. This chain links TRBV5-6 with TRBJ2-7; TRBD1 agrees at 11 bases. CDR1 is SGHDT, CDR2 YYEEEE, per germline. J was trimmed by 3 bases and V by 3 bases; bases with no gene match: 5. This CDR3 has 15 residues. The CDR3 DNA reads TGTGCCAGCAGCTGGACTGGGACAGGGGGCTACGAGCAGTACTTC. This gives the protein CASSWTGTGGYEQYF.

In DNA form, the CDR3 reads TGCGCCAGCAGCTTGCCGGACAGAATGAACACTGAAGCTTTCTTT. Its translation is CASSLPDRMNTEAFF. This chain links TRBV5-1 with TRBJ1-1; tentative D call: TRBD1 (6 bases). Germline CDR1 and CDR2: SGHRS and YFSETQ. The CDR3 length is 15 residues. Trimming left V 1 base short and J 0 bases short, with 10 bases between.

Here the CDR3 reads CASSLRTGVGYTF. The CDR3, as DNA: TGTGCCAGCAGTTTAAGGACAGGGGTCGGCTACACCTTC. The chain recombines TRBV12-3 or TRBV12-4 with TRBJ1-2; 9 bases match TRBD1. Trimming cost V 2 bases and J 8 bases; bases outside gene matches: 3. The CDR3 loop spans 13 amino acids.

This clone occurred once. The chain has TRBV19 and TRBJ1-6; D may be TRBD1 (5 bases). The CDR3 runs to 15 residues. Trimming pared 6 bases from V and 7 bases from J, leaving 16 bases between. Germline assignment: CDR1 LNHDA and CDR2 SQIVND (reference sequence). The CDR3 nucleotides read TGTGCCAGTAGGCCCGGCGGGGGGAGGAATTCACCCCTCCACTTT. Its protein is CASRPGGGRNSPLHF.

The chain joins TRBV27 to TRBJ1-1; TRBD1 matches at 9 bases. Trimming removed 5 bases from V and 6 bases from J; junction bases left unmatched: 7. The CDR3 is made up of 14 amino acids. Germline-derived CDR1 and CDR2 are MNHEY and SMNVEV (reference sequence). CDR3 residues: CASSPGTGSAEAFF. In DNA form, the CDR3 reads TGTGCCAGCAGTCCCGGGACAGGGAGTGCTGAAGCTTTCTTT.

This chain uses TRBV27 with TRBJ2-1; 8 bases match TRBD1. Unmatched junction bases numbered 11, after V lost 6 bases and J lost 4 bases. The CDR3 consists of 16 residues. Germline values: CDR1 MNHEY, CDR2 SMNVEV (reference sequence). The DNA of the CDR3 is TGTGCCAGCAGCGCGACAGGGGTTGGGTTTTACAATGAGCAGTTCTTC. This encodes CASSATGVGFYNEQFF.

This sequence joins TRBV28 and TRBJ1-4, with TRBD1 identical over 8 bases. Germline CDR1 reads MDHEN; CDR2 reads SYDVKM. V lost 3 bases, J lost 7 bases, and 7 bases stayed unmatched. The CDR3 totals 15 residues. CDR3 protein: CASSFVGQGSEKLFF. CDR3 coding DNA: TGTGCCAGCAGTTTTGTAGGACAGGGAAGTGAAAAACTGTTTTTT.

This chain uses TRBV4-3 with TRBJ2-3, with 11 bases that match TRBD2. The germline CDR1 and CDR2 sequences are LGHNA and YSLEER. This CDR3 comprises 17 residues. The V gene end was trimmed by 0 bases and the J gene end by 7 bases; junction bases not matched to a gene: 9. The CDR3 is CASSQEATSGISNTQYF. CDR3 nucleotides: TGCGCCAGCAGCCAAGAGGCGACTAGCGGGATTTCAAATACGCAGTATTTT.

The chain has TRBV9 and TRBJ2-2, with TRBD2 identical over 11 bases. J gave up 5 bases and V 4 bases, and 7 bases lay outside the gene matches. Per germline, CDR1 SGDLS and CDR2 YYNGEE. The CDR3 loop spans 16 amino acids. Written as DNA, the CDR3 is TGTGCCAGCAGCAGCTTTAGCGGGGGGGCTACCGGGGAGCTGTTTTTT. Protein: CASSSFSGGATGELFF.

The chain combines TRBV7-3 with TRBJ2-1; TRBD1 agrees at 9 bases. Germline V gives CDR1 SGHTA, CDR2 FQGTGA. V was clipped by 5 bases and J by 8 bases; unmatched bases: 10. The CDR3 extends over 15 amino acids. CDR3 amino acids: CASSPSRDRVDEQFF. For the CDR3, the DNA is TGTGCCAGCAGCCCCTCGCGGGACAGGGTTGATGAGCAGTTCTTC.

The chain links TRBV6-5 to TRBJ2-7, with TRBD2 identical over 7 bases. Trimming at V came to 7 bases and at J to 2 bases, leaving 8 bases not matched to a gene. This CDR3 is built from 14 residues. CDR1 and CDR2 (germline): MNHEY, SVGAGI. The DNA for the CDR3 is TGTGCCAGCACAAATGGGGGGGGTACCTACGAGCAGTACTTC. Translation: CASTNGGGTYEQYF.